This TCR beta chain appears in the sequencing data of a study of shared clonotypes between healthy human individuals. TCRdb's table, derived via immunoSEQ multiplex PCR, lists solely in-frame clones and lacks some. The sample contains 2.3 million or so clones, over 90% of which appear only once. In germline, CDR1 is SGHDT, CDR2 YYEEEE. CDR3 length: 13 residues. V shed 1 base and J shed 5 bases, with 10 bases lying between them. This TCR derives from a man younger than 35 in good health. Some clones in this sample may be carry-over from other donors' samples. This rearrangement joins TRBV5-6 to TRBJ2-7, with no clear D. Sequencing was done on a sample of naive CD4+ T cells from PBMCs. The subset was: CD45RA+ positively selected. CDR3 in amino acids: CASSLYPLHEQYF. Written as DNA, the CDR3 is TGTGCCAGCAGCTTGTACCCACTTCACGAGCAGTACTTC.